The 15 T cell receptor beta chains below come from one sample, sequenced in a study of T cells in Graves' hyperthyroidism and ophthalmopathy. TCR beta CDR3 regions were amplified from RNA transcripts. RT-PCR in the first round (using the HTBI primer set) targeted the TCR CDR3. TCRdb ran MiXCR on the multiplex PCR reads and lists one entry per CDR3 protein. The sample lists fewer than 600,000 distinct CDR3 sequences; approximately 15% were seen once. Material for sequencing was blood. The receptors originated from a woman younger than 35 with Graves' hyperthyroidism.

This clonotype was seen repeatedly, ten times or more. The V call is TRBV12-5, the J call TRBJ2-1; a weak D match, TRBD1 (6 bases). This CDR3 has 15 residues. CDR1 and CDR2 from the germline V gene are LGHNT and FRNRAP. Trimming removed 5 bases from V and 0 bases from J, with 11 bases in between. The CDR3 loop is CASGLGQSSYNEQFF. The DNA for the CDR3 is TGTGCTAGTGGTCTCGGACAGAGCTCCTACAATGAGCAGTTCTTC.

This clonotype was observed at least ten times. This sequence joins TRBV2 and TRBJ2-1, with 11 bases matching TRBD2. The CDR3 spans 14 residues. V lost 4 bases, J lost 9 bases, and 5 bases stayed unmatched. CDR1 is SNHLY, CDR2 FYNNEI, per germline. This chain's CDR3 is CASSVVAGGGEQFF. CDR3 nucleotide sequence: TGTGCCAGCAGTGTGGTAGCGGGAGGGGGTGAGCAGTTCTTC.

At least ten counts were recorded for this clonotype. The CDR3: CASRRTSSSYEQYV. The CDR3 DNA reads as TGTGCCAGCAGACGGACTAGTAGTTCCTACGAGCAGTACGTC. The chain uses TRBV12-3 or TRBV12-4 and TRBJ2-7, with 7 bases that match TRBD2. This CDR3 has 14 residues. Germline trimming cut 6 bases from V and 1 base from J; bases unmatched to any gene: 6.

There are many counts of this clonotype. The CDR3 sequence is CASSPGTTTGANVLTF. CDR3 nucleotide sequence: TGTGCCAGCTCCCCCGGGACTACGACTGGGGCCAACGTCCTGACTTTC. The gene calls are TRBV18 and TRBJ2-6; 7 bases align to TRBD2. The CDR3 extends over 16 amino acids. V trimming: 6 bases; J trimming: 2 bases; junction bases outside the gene matches: 7. CDR1 is KGHSH and CDR2 is LQKENI in the germline V gene.

This clonotype was seen ten or more times. The chain recombines TRBV6-5 with TRBJ2-6; TRBD1 agrees at 9 bases. Trimming at V came to 0 bases and at J to 1 base, leaving 16 bases not matched to a gene. The CDR3 runs 22 residues. Germline V lookup: CDR1 MNHEY, CDR2 SVGAGI. CDR3 protein: CASSYSASGTGRPFSGANVLTF. CDR3 in DNA: TGTGCCAGCAGTTACTCCGCCTCCGGGACAGGGAGGCCCTTTTCTGGGGCCAACGTCCTGACTTTC.

V is TRBV6-1 and J is TRBJ1-1; the match to TRBD1 covers 9 bases. The V and J ends lost 7 bases and 8 bases, in that order; junction bases with no gene match: 11. CDR1 and CDR2 from the germline V gene are MNHNS and SASEGT. The CDR3 totals 14 residues. Here the CDR3 reads CASKNRGLDNEAFF. The CDR3 DNA follows: TGTGCCAGCAAAAACAGGGGGCTCGATAACGAAGCTTTCTTT.

Here the CDR3 reads CACTIGGGNEKLFF. CDR3 in DNA: TGTGCCTGCACCATAGGAGGAGGTAATGAAAAACTGTTTTTT. The chain recombines TRBV30 with TRBJ1-4; D is undetermined. This CDR3 contains 14 residues. Germline V gives CDR1 GTSNPN, CDR2 SVGIG (reference sequence). V was trimmed by 6 bases and J by 4 bases, leaving 15 bases between them.

The chain employs TRBV6-1 and TRBJ2-2; no clear D. The CDR3 runs to 13 residues. With 10 bases removed from V and 1 base from J, the gap between germline ends came to 10 bases. Germline CDR1 reads MNHNS; CDR2 reads SASEGT. The CDR3 DNA reads as TGTGCCACCTGGGCCCTGAACACCGGGGAGCTGTTTTTT. This gives the protein CATWALNTGELFF.

The sample holds a few counts of this clonotype. The chain carries TRBV19 and TRBJ1-5; 7 bases are shared with TRBD1. Trimming removed 3 bases from V and 9 bases from J; junction bases left unmatched: 8. Germline assignment: CDR1 LNHDA and CDR2 SQIVND (reference sequence). This CDR3 spans 14 amino acids. The CDR3 here is CASSIGQAHGPQHF. CDR3 DNA: TGTGCCAGTAGTATCGGACAGGCCCACGGGCCCCAGCATTTT. The whole variable domain, remainder taken from reference TRBV19 and TRBJ1-5, is DGGITQSPKYLFRKEGQNVTLSCEQNLNHDAMYWYRQDPGQGLRLIYYSQIVNDFQKGDIAEGYSVSREKKESFPLTVTSAQKNPTAFYLCASSIGQAHGPQHFGDGTRLSIL.

Ten or more counts support this clonotype. V and J are TRBV29-1 and TRBJ1-1; 11 bases are shared with TRBD1. The CDR3 contains 14 residues. V lost 3 bases to trimming and J lost 6 bases; unmatched junction nucleotides: 6. Germline V gene lookup returns CDR1 SQVTM and CDR2 ANQGSEA. The CDR3 reads CSVDGQGAMAEAFF. DNA of the CDR3: TGCAGCGTTGATGGACAGGGGGCGATGGCTGAAGCTTTCTTT.

V is TRBV5-6 and J is TRBJ1-2; TRBD1 matches at 9 bases. With V trimmed by 6 bases and J by 2 bases, 8 bases remained unmatched. Germline values: CDR1 SGHDT, CDR2 YYEEEE. The CDR3 has 15 amino acids. CDR3 sequence reads: CASILDRGVNYGYTF. The CDR3 coding sequence is TGTGCCAGCATCCTGGACAGGGGAGTCAACTATGGCTACACCTTC.

The chain employs TRBV5-1 and TRBJ2-2; D may be TRBD2 (6 bases). The CDR3 sequence is 16 residues long. CDR1 and CDR2 (germline): SGHRS, YFSETQ. V lost 0 bases, J lost 1 base, and 10 bases lay in between. CDR3 protein: CASSLEGGVNTGELFF. In DNA form, the CDR3 reads TGCGCCAGCAGCTTGGAGGGCGGGGTGAACACCGGGGAGCTGTTTTTT.

This clonotype came up many times. This chain connects TRBV11-2 to TRBJ1-1; D is undetermined. V dropped 2 bases and J dropped 0 bases, with 7 bases sitting between them. Germline loops: CDR1 SGHAT, CDR2 FQNNGV. This CDR3 region has 14 residues. The CDR3 loop is CASSLIPMNTEAFF. The CDR3 DNA reads as TGTGCCAGCAGCTTAATTCCCATGAACACTGAAGCTTTCTTT.

Many counts were recorded for this clonotype. The chain joins TRBV19 to TRBJ2-7; 15 bases match TRBD2. J gave up 4 bases and V 9 bases, and 1 base lay outside the gene matches. There are 13 residues in the CDR3. CDR1 and CDR2 from the germline V gene are LNHDA and SQIVND (reference sequence). CDR3: CASGTSGGYEQYF. In DNA, the CDR3 is TGTGCCAGCGGGACTAGCGGGGGGTACGAGCAGTACTTC.

This clonotype has a count of ten or more. This chain joins TRBV30 and TRBJ2-3, with TRBD2 matching 7 bases. The V gene's germline CDR1 is GTSNPN and CDR2 SVGIG (reference sequence). The J segment lost 5 bases and the V segment lost 2 bases, leaving 7 bases of the junction unmatched. The CDR3 spans 14 residues. The CDR3 bases are TGTGCCTGGAGTCTCAGCGGGATCGGAGATACGCAGTATTTT. Translated, it gives CAWSLSGIGDTQYF. Based on the CDR3 plus reference TRBV30 and TRBJ2-3, the full variable domain is SQTIHQWPATLVQPVGSPLSLECTVEGTSNPNLYWYRQAAGRGLQLLFYSVGIGQISSEVPQNLSASRPQDRQFILSSKKLLLSDSGFYLCAWSLSGIGDTQYFGPGTRLTVL.